This T cell receptor (beta chain) was documented in a study of T cell clones after liver transplantation. The study's findings and limits: Low donor cell numbers restricted donor-reactive repertoire measurement in a couple of subjects.

Details on this clone: What it binds is not known.

Per germline, CDR1 MGHRA and CDR2 YSYEKL. V was pared by 2 bases and J by 1 base, with 3 bases of the junction left unmatched. This CDR3 spans 15 amino acids. Data came from immunoSEQ multiplex PCR; TCRdb stores just in-frame clones and leaves some out. The data contain about 51,000 clones, roughly 74% of them singletons. Sequencing was performed on CD4+ T cells from blood, taken approximately 52 months after liver transplant. J is TRBJ2-7 and V is TRBV4-1; 9 bases are a match to TRBD2. This clonotype was sampled from a human patient who received a liver transplant. Among the T cells, some may be from the graft donor. The CDR3 sequence: CASSQTSGGSYEQYF. The CDR3 DNA sequence: TGCGCCAGCAGCCAAACCAGCGGGGGGTCCTACGAGCAGTACTTC.